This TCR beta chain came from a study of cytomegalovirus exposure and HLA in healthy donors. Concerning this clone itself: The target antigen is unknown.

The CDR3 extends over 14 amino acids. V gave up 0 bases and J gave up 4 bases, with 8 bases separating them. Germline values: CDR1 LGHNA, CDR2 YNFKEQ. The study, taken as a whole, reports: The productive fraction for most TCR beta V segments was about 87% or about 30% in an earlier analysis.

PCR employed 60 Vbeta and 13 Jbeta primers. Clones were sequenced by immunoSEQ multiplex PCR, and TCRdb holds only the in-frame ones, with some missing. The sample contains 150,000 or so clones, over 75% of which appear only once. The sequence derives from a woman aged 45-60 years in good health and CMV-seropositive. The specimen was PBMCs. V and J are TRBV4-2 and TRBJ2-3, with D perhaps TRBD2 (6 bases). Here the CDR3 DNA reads TGTGCCAGCAGCCAAGATTCGGGGGCAGATACGCAGTATTTT. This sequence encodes CASSQDSGADTQYF.